Given below is one T cell receptor beta chain in context. Its specific antigen is unknown. No clone much larger than this one lies a single base away; base qualities are absent. The sample's time point, from its label and the paper: sample taken at primary tumor resection. TCR sequencing used whole RNA extracted from tumor and nontumor lung tissue, or from cryopreserved PBMC samples, without cell sorting. Donors were some 78 patients with early-stage, untreated non-small cell lung cancer from the lung TRACERx cohort. Only patients with enough RNA available from two or more tumor regions were chosen for TCR sequencing. These data belong to a study of spatial heterogeneity in lung cancer (dated by TCRdb to about 2019). At the level of the whole study: More beta-chain than alpha-chain transcripts were consistently detected, likely reflecting higher beta-chain transcript abundance. At surgery, over 200 tumor regions, fewer than 85 matched nontumor lung samples and 56 PBMC samples were TCR-sequenced for both alpha and beta chains. TCR repertoire features were related to nonsynonymous mutation counts determined by whole-exome sequencing of tumor tissue. TCR alpha and beta repertoires were quantitatively compared across multiple tumor regions, matched nontumor lung and blood in non-small cell lung cancer. In the raw uncorrected reads, each unique combination of TCR and UMI appeared more than ten times on average.

Receptor libraries were prepared by 5' RACE. Sequencing instrument: NextSeq 500. To allow correction of PCR and sequencing errors, the TCR library protocol tagged every TCR cDNA molecule with a unique molecular identifier. The authors processed their data as follows. Decombinator tools were used for TCR identification, UMI-based error correction and CDR3 extraction. Expanded TCRs were defined as those above a frequency of 2 per 1,000, corresponding to the top 1% of the tumor frequency distribution. Each repertoire was subsampled 100 times to 5,000 TCRs, after which Renyi diversity was computed with the R vegan package. CDR3 similarity networks were built from amino acid triplet string-kernel similarity, with CDR3s being connected when pairwise similarity was above 0.82. Through fastp at Q25 and MiXCR, TCRdb rebuilt clones from the public reads, retaining in-frame beta chains. Here each entry gathers all rows of one CDR3 protein and keeps the most common genes and DNA. The V and J calls and clone size are TCRdb's, not the authors'. The sample table records roughly 48,000 distinct CDR3 sequences; about 11% of these occur just once. 42% of the sample comes from the top ten.

On the study overall, not on this receptor specifically: Confirming at a functional level the hypothesis that regional TCRs recognize regional mutations was considered to require additional single-cell paired TCR alpha and beta sequencing. Ubiquitous expanded tumor TCRs showed up in blood more often at tumor resection than at routine follow-up.

At the junction V is shortened by 6 bases and J by 1 base, with 17 bases in between. The CDR3, cysteine through phenylalanine, is 16 amino acids long. Only the CDR3 part of the read is kept: 48 bases, read in frame from the first base. The germline V gene (reference sequence) gives CDR1 as MNHNY and CDR2 as SVGAGI. The input for sequencing was PBMCs, taken at surgery. The rearranged chain carries TRBV6-6 and TRBJ2-3; D gene: possibly TRBD2, on 5 matching bases. This receptor was identified in a female donor with early-stage non-small cell lung cancer. For the CDR3, the sequence is CASRTPRLAGTDTQYF. In nucleotides, the sequence is TGTGCCAGCAGGACTCCGAGGCTAGCCGGCACAGATACGCAGTATTTT.